This T cell receptor (beta chain) was profiled in a study of blood T cell repertoires in COVID-19 (dated by TCRdb to about 2020). Background on the whole study: Collaborator samples came from the United States, Italy and Spain and covered acute and convalescent phases of COVID-19. The material from the prospective study consisted of cDNA or gDNA derived from T cells, B-cell-depleted T cells, or PBMCs. Subjects who had been exposed to COVID-19, were actively infected with it, or had recovered from it provided the deeply sampled blood TCRbeta repertoires that made up the dataset. A freely available public database, intended as a resource for researchers studying the immune response to SARS-CoV-2, is where the repertoires were released. Samples were obtained from the ongoing ImmuneRACE study (first 160 participants) and from 950 to 1,500 subjects provided by 6 global collaborators. The sample metadata nearly always contained a de-identified subject ID, COVID-19 status, age in years and sex. Where available, HLA class I and class II types were obtained from metadata supplied by the sample provider rather than from assay-based typing.

TCRbeta CDR3 regions were amplified from genomic DNA by means of the immunoSEQ Assay, a bias-controlled multiplex PCR. The authors' pipeline ran thus. The number of nucleated cells in each sample was estimated by amplification of reference gene primers within the assay. To quantify the absolute abundance of each unique TCRbeta CDR3 rearrangement, sequence reads were collapsed and filtered. For each sample, productive Simpson clonality was calculated as the square root of Simpson's diversity index across productive rearrangements. This is the immuneACCESS table as TCRdb keeps it, with only in-frame sequences that have V and J called. A part of the clones is gone; compared with another copy, unresolved V genes explain less than half, and the rest is unexplained. Clone size and V and J calls were adopted from that table, with D and trimming inferred from the DNA. For this sample the table gives 110,000 or so clones, of which 85% to 90% were detected only once. The top ten clonotypes cover roughly 4.4% of the sample.

About this clone: The antigen it recognizes is unknown. One base away there is no much larger clone; base qualities are not given.

There are 14 amino acids in the CDR3, from cysteine to phenylalanine inclusive. This entry keeps only the CDR3 DNA: 42 bases, framed from base 1. Trimming costs V 5 bases and J 8 bases, and their ends lie 19 bases apart. From a lookup of the germline V gene (reference sequence), CDR1 and CDR2 are SGHKS and YYEKEE. Each collaborating institution followed its own protocols to collect whole blood in K2EDTA tubes. For TCRbeta analysis, collaborators shipped samples as frozen whole blood, isolated PBMCs, or DNA extracted from either of those sample types. Study-wide findings and limitations: The quantity of clinical and demographic metadata differed by source and by participant and was supplied without curation.

The sequencing sample was made of peripheral blood. The receptor comes from a woman aged 50 to 60 with acute or convalescent COVID-19. The chain employs TRBV5-5 and TRBJ1-1, with no D gene named confidently. The CDR3 protein: CASRPGDSSREAFF. The DNA reads TGTGCCAGCAGACCCGGGGATAGTTCTCGGGAAGCTTTCTTT.